A single sample is the source of the 10 T cell receptor beta chains below, sequenced in a study of T cells in Graves' hyperthyroidism and ophthalmopathy. It was RNA transcripts that yielded the amplified TCR beta CDR3 regions. The TCR CDR3 was amplified in a first-round RT-PCR using the HTBI primer set. TCRdb passed the multiplex PCR reads through MiXCR, listing each CDR3 protein once. The table records approximately 530,000 distinct CDR3 sequences, about a sixth of them present only once. The source material was blood. Receptors were obtained from a woman aged 18-29 years with Graves' hyperthyroidism.

The genes are TRBV15 and TRBJ2-1; D might be TRBD1 (6 bases). There are 16 residues in the CDR3. The V end lost 3 bases, the J end lost 6 bases, and 18 bases lay between the germline ends. Germline values: CDR1 LNHNV, CDR2 YYDKDF (reference sequence). The CDR3 bases are TGTGCCACCAGCAGGGGCCCCGGGACATTTGGCAATGAGCAGTTCTTC. It is translated as CATSRGPGTFGNEQFF. The variable domain in full, with the rest retrieved from reference TRBV15 and TRBJ2-1, is DAMVIQNPRYQVTQFGKPVTLSCSQTLNHNVMYWYQQKSSQAPKLLFHYYDKDFNNEADTPDNFQSRRPNTSFCFLDIRSPGLGDTAMYLCATSRGPGTFGNEQFFGPGTRLTVL.

This clonotype was counted a few times. The rearrangement links TRBV6-1 to TRBJ1-3, with 8 bases lining up with TRBD1. The V segment lost 8 bases and the J segment 6 bases; nucleotides outside the gene matches: 3. The CDR3 contains 12 residues. Looked up from germline, CDR1 is MNHNS and CDR2 is SASEGT. The CDR3 loop reads CASGQGENTIYF. In DNA, the CDR3 is TGTGCCAGCGGACAGGGAGAAAACACCATATATTTT.

The genes are TRBV5-6 and TRBJ2-5; 7 bases are a match to TRBD1. V trimming: 2 bases; J trimming: 3 bases; junction bases outside the gene matches: 4. The CDR3 spans 14 residues. CDR1 SGHDT and CDR2 YYEEEE come from the germline V gene. The CDR3 DNA reads as TGTGCCAGCAGCTTTGAGACAGGGAAAGAGACCCAGTACTTC. It codes for CASSFETGKETQYF. Supplemented by reference TRBV5-6 and TRBJ2-5, the full variable domain reads DAGVTQSPTHLIKTRGQQVTLRCSPKSGHDTVSWYQQALGQGPQFIFQYYEEEERQRGNFPDRFSGHQFPNYSSELNVNALLLGDSALYLCASSFETGKETQYFGPGTRLLVL.

This clonotype was observed a few times. V and J are TRBV2 and TRBJ2-5; D is ambiguous. This CDR3 spans 13 amino acids. The germline V and J ends were trimmed by 4 bases and 1 base, with 7 bases remaining between them. From germline, CDR1 is SNHLY and CDR2 FYNNEI. CDR3 region: CASSGVPQETQYF. The CDR3 DNA follows: TGTGCCAGCAGTGGAGTTCCCCAAGAGACCCAGTACTTC. Full variable domain (remainder filled in from reference TRBV2 and TRBJ2-5): EPEVTQTPSHQVTQMGQEVILRCVPISNHLYFYWYRQILGQKVEFLVSFYNNEISEKSEIFDDQFSVERPDGSNFTLKIRSTKLEDSAMYFCASSGVPQETQYFGPGTRLLVL.

The chain uses TRBV29-1 and TRBJ1-2; D is unresolved. Germline CDR1 and CDR2: SQVTM and ANQGSEA. Deletions cut 6 bases from V and 6 bases from J, with 8 bases between. The CDR3 spans 10 residues. DNA for the CDR3: TGCAGCGTACCCATAGATGGCTACACCTTC. This codes for CSVPIDGYTF.

A few counts support this clonotype. The chain combines TRBV4-3 with TRBJ1-1, with D perhaps matching TRBD1 (5 bases). V was trimmed by 0 bases and J by 11 bases, leaving 19 bases between them. The CDR3 extends over 15 amino acids. Per germline, CDR1 LGHNA and CDR2 YSLEER. The CDR3 spells CASSQDRSQTGDAFF. The CDR3 region has the DNA TGCGCCAGCAGCCAAGATCGGTCCCAAACAGGAGACGCTTTCTTT.

The chain combines TRBV20-1 with TRBJ2-6; D remains unclear. This CDR3 has 14 residues. The germline V and J ends were trimmed by 3 bases and 8 bases, with 14 bases remaining between them. The germline gives CDR1 DFQATT, CDR2 SNEGSKA (reference sequence). CDR3 in DNA: TGCAGTGCTAGCCCACCCGGGCCCACCAACGTCCTGACTTTC. Translation: CSASPPGPTNVLTF.

This clonotype was observed a handful of times. CDR3 sequence reads: CASSVDVQEETQYF. CDR3 nucleotide sequence: TGTGCCAGCAGCGTAGATGTACAGGAAGAGACCCAGTACTTC. The rearrangement uses TRBV9 and TRBJ2-5, with D perhaps TRBD1 (5 bases). The CDR3 is made up of 14 amino acids. Trimming removed 0 bases at V and 3 bases at J, with 9 bases between. The germline V gene has CDR1 SGDLS and CDR2 YYNGEE.

Many counts were recorded for this clonotype. The rearrangement links TRBV7-8 to TRBJ2-7; no firm D call. The CDR3 length is 15 residues. CDR1 is SGHVS, CDR2 FQNEAQ, per germline. V lost 1 base to trimming and J lost 0 bases, with 10 bases between them. CDR3 amino acids: CASSLVVDTSYEQYF. CDR3 sequence (DNA): TGTGCCAGCAGCTTAGTGGTAGACACCTCCTACGAGCAGTACTTC.

This clonotype was observed many times. The gene calls are TRBV7-8 and TRBJ1-2; TRBD1 is a possible D gene (6 bases). There are 15 residues in the CDR3. The germline CDR1 and CDR2 sequences are SGHVS and FQNEAQ. The V gene lost 5 bases and the J gene lost 4 bases, with 17 bases spanning the gap. DNA of the CDR3: TGTGCCAGCAGCCCCCAGACAGGTTCCGGCTATGGCTACACCTTC. It yields the protein CASSPQTGSGYGYTF.